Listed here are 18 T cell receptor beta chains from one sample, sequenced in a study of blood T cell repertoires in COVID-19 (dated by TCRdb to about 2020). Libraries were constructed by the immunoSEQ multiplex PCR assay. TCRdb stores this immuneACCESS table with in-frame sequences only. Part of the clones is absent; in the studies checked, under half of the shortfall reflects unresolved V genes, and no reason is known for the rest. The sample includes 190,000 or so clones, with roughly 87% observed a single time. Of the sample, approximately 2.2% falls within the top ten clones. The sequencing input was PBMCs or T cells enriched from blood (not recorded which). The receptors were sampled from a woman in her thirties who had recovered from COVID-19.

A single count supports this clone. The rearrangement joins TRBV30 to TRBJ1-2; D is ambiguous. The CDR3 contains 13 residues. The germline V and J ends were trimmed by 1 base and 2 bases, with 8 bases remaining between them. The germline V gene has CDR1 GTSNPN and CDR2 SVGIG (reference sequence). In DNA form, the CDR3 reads TGTGCCTGGAGTGGTGGCGGAAACTATGGCTACACCTTC. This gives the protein CAWSGGGNYGYTF.

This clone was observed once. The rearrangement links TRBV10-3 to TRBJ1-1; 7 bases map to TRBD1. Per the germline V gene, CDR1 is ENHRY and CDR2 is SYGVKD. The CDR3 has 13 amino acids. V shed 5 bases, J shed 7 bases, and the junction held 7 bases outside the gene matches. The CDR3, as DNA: TGTGCCATCAGTCCGACTAACAGGGGTGAAGCTTTCTTT. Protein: CAISPTNRGEAFF.

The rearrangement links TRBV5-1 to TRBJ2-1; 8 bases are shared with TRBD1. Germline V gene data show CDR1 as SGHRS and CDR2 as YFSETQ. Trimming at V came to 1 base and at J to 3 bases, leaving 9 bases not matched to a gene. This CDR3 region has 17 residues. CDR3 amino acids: CASSLLLLDRDYNEQFF. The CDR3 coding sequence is TGCGCCAGCAGCTTGTTACTGCTGGACAGGGACTACAATGAGCAGTTCTTC.

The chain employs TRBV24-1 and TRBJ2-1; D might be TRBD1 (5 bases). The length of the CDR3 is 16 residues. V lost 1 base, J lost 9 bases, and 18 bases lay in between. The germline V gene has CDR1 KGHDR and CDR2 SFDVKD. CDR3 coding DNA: TGTGCCACCAGTGATTTAGGAGCCAGGGCAGGCGGTGAGCAGTTCTTC. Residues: CATSDLGARAGGEQFF.

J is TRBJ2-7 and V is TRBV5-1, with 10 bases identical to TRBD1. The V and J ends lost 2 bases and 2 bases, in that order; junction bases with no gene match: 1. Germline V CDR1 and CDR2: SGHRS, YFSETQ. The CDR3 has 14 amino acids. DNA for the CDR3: TGCGCCAGCAGCTTAGGGACAGGGGCCTACGAGCAGTACTTC. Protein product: CASSLGTGAYEQYF. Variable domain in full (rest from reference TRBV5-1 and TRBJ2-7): KAGVTQTPRYLIKTRGQQVTLSCSPISGHRSVSWYQQTPGQGLQFLFEYFSETQRNKGNFPGRFSGRQFSNSRSEMNVSTLELGDSALYLCASSLGTGAYEQYFGPGTRLTVT.

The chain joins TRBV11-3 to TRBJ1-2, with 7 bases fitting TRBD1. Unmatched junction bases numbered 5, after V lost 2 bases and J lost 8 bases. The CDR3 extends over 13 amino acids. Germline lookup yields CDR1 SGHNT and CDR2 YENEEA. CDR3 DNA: TGTGCCAGCAGCTTAAGGGGGCGCAGGGGCTACACCTTC. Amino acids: CASSLRGRRGYTF. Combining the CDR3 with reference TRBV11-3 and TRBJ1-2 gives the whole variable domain EAGVVQSPRYKIIEKKQPVAFWCNPISGHNTLYWYLQNLGQGPELLIRYENEEAVDDSQLPKDRFSAERLKGVDSTLKIQPAELGDSAVYLCASSLRGRRGYTFGSGTRLTVV.

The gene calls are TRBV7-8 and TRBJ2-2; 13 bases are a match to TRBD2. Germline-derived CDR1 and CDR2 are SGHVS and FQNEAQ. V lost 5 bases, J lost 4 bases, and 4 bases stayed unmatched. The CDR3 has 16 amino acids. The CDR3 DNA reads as TGTGCCAGCAGCCTGGGACTAGCGGGAACCACCGGGGAGCTGTTTTTT. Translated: CASSLGLAGTTGELFF.

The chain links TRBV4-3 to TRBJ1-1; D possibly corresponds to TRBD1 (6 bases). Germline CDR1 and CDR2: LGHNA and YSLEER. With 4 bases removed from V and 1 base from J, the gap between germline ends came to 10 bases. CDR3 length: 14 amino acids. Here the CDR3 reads CASSLGGWNTEAFF. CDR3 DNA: TGCGCCAGCAGCCTAGGGGGTTGGAACACTGAAGCTTTCTTT.

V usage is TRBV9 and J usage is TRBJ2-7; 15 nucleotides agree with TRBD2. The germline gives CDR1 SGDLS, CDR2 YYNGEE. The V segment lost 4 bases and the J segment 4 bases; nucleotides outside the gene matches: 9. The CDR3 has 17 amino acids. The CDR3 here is CASSFRTSGRAEYEQYF. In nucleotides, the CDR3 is TGTGCCAGCAGCTTTCGGACTAGCGGGAGGGCCGAGTACGAGCAGTACTTC.

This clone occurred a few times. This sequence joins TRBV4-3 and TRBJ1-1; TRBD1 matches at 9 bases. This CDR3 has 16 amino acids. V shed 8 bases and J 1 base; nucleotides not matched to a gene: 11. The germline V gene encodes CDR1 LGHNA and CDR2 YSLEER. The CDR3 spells CASVSGWDRENTEAFF. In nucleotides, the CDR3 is TGCGCCAGCGTCTCCGGATGGGACAGGGAGAACACTGAAGCTTTCTTT.

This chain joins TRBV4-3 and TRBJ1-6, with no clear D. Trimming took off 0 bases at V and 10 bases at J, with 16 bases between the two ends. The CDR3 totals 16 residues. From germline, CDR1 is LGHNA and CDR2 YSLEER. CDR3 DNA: TGCGCCAGCAGCCAAGATCATAACCGCGCGGGATCACCCCTCCACTTT. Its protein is CASSQDHNRAGSPLHF.

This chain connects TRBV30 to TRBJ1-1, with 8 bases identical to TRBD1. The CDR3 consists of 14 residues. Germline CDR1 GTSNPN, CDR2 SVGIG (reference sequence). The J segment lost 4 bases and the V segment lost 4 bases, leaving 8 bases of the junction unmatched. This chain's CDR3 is CAWTGRGPGTEAFF. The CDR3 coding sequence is TGTGCCTGGACAGGCAGGGGGCCCGGCACTGAAGCTTTCTTT.

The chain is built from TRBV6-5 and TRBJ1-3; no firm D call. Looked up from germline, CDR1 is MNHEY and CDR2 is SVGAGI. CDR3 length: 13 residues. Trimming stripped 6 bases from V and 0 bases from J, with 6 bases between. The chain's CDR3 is CASRGLSGNTIYF. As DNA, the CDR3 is TGTGCCAGCAGAGGACTCTCTGGAAACACCATATATTTT.

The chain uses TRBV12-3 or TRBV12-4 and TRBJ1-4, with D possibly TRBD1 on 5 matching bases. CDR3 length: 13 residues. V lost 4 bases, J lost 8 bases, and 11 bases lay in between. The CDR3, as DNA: TGTGCCAGCAGTTGGGGCGTGGGGGAAAAACTGTTTTTT. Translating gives CASSWGVGEKLFF.

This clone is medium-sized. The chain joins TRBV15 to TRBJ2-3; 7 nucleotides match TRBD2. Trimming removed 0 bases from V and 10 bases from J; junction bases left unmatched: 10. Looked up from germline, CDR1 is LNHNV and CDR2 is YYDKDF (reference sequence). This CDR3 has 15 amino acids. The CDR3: CATSRDGLVTGAQYF. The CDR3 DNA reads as TGTGCCACCAGCAGAGACGGACTAGTCACAGGCGCGCAGTATTTT.

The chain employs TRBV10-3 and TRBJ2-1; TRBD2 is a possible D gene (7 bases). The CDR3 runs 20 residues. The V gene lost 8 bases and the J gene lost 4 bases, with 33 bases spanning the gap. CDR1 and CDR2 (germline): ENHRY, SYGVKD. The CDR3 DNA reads TGTGCCATCTTTTTACTACAAAAAGGGGGGAGGGCCCTGACATACAATGAGCAGTTCTTC. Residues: CAIFLLQKGGRALTYNEQFF.

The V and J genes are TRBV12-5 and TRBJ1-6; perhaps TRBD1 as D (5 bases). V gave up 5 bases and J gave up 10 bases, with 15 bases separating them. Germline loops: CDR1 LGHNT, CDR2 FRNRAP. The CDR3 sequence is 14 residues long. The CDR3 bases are TGTGCTAGTGGTCCCGGTGGAGGGGACTCACCCCTCCACTTT. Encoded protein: CASGPGGGDSPLHF.

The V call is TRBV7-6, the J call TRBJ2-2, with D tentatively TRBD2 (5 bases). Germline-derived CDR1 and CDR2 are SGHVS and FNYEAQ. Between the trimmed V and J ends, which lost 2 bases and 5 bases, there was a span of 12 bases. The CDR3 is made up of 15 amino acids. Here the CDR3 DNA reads TGTGCCAGCAGCTTACGTAGCGTACGAACCGGGGAGCTGTTTTTT. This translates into CASSLRSVRTGELFF.